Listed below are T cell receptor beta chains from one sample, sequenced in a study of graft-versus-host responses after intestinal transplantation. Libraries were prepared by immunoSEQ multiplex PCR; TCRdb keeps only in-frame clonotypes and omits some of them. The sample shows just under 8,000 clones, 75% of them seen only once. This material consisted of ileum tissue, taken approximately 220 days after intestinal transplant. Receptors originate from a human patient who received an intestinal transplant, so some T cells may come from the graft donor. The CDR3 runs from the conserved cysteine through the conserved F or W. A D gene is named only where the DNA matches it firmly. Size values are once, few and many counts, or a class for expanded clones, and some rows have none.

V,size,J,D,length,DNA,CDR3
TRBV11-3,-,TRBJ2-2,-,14,TGTGCCAGCAGCTTGGGCGCCAACACCGGGGAGCTGTTTTTT,CASSLGANTGELFF
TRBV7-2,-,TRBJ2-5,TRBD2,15,TGTGCCAGCAGCTGGACTAGCGGGAGGGCAGAGACCCAGTACTTC,CASSWTSGRAETQYF
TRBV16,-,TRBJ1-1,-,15,TGTGCCAGCAGCCAATCGGTGACAGTGGGTACTGAAGCTTTCTTT,CASSQSVTVGTEAFF
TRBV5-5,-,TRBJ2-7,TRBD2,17,TGTGCCACACGCACCGGTCTAACTAGCGGGGGCTCCTACGAGCAGTACTTC,CATRTGLTSGGSYEQYF
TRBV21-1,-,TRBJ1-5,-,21,TGTGCCAGCAGCAAAGGGGGCATTAAGGACAGCCACCCCTATAGCAATCAGCCCCAGCATTTT,CASSKGGIKDSHPYSNQPQHF
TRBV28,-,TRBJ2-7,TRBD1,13,TGTGCCAGCAGCCAATGGACAGGGAGAGAGCAGTACTTC,CASSQWTGREQYF
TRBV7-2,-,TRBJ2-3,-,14,TGTGCCAGCAGCCCCACCGAGCGCACAGATACGCAGTATTTT,CASSPTERTDTQYF
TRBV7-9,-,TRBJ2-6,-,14,TGTGCCAGCAGTCATAGCTCTGGGGCCAACGTCCTGACTTTC,CASSHSSGANVLTF
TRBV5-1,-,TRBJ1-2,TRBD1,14,TGCGCCAGCAGCTTGGTCGACAGGGGGCAAGGCTACACCTTC,CASSLVDRGQGYTF
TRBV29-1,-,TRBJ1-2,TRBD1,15,TGCAGCGCGAAGCTTGTGGACAGGGTCGAACATGGCTACACCTTC,CSAKLVDRVEHGYTF
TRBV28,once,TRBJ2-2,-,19,TGTGCCAGCAGTTTCCCCTCTATCCAGGGGTGGCCGGAGACCGGGGAGCTGTTTTTT,CASSFPSIQGWPETGELFF
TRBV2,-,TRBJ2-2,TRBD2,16,TGTGCCAGCAGACCCCGGACTAGCGGGGGGACCGGGGAGCTGTTTTTT,CASRPRTSGGTGELFF
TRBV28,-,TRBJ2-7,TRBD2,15,TGTGCCAGCACCACCCTTGGGGGGGGTAAGGACGAGCAGTACTTC,CASTTLGGGKDEQYF